Sequencing of this T cell receptor (beta chain) was carried out in a study of T cells in tuberculosis (dated 2018 in TCRdb). The study in broad terms: To characterize T cells specific for the mycobacterial lipid antigen glucose monomycolate (GMM), the study used CD1B tetramers together with high-throughput TCR immunosequencing. In a South African clinical cohort, IGRA-negative adolescents, IGRA-positive adolescents with latent tuberculosis and adults with active tuberculosis were compared, with roughly 10 people in each group. PBMC from active tuberculosis patients were archived either before standard anti-tuberculosis treatment began or within 7 days of its start. Beyond this particular receptor, the publication reports: Clinical samples were chosen by availability of cryopreserved specimens, and active tuberculosis cases were adults while controls were adolescents. An accuracy of 87% (AUROC more than 0.8) was reached by a classifier using the diverse GMM-specific repertoire, compared with under 75% accuracy when GEM motif frequencies were used. Smaller mean NN-distances to GMM-specific TCRs were observed in active tuberculosis TCR-alpha repertoires than in IGRA-negative controls, suggesting clonal expansion of GMM-specific TCRs. The smaller NN-distances in active tuberculosis patients were driven in part by shorter CDR3-alpha lengths, while the difference seen for TCR-beta was not statistically significant.

TCR libraries were generated with the immunoSEQ multiplex PCR assay, using TCR-beta and/or TCR-alpha/delta assays for each sample. Amplified TCR libraries were sequenced on the Illumina high-throughput platform. Per the source publication's procedure: Clustering and dimensionality reduction were performed using pairwise TCRdist distances among GMM-specific receptors from ex vivo sorted or in vitro expanded T cells. Each clinical repertoire received a mean NN-distance score, defined as the average TCRdist to the nearest 10% of tetramer-positive reference sequences. GEM TCR motif frequency was computed as the fraction of unique TCRs matching known GEM sequences by V/J usage and CDR3 length. Linear discriminant analysis with leave-one-out cross-validation, implemented in scikit-learn, was used to classify active tuberculosis. TCRdb mirrors the immuneACCESS table, restricted to in-frame sequences. Some clones are absent from its copies; in checked studies, under half trace to an unresolved V gene, and the reason for the others is unknown. D and trimming come from the DNA, and the V and J calls and clone size come from that table. For this sample the table gives under 45,000 clones, of which around 90% were detected only once. The ten largest clones represent 2.4% of the sample.

From its cysteine to its phenylalanine, the CDR3 spans 14 amino acids. Only the CDR3 region is kept as DNA, spanning 42 bases read in frame from base 1. The germline V gene encodes CDR1 SGHTA and CDR2 FQGNSA. Unmatched junction bases come to 5, with V trimmed by 5 bases and J by 7 bases. Explained via the paper, the time point label denotes: new active TB diagnosis, blood taken before or within 7 days of starting treatment. Active tuberculosis patients were HIV-seronegative South African adults aged 18 years or older with a new diagnosis. Active tuberculosis was confirmed by positive sputum smear microscopy and/or positive M. tuberculosis culture. Immunosequencing of unsorted cryopreserved PBMC covered, on average, around 97,000 T cells per clinical donor. Concerning this clone itself: Its antigen is unknown. No clone much larger than this one lies a single base away; base qualities are absent.

The rearranged segments are TRBV7-2 and TRBJ2-7, with TRBD2 identical over 13 junction bases. The clonotype was recovered from an adult with tuberculosis. The sequenced sample was PBMCs, obtained at tuberculosis diagnosis. The nucleotides are TGTGCCAGCAGCGGGGGACTAGCGGGGAGGGAGCAGTACTTC. Protein translation: CASSGGLAGREQYF.